This T cell receptor beta chain was sequenced during a study of shared T cell receptors in the human thymus. TCRdb keeps only in-frame clones here, not all; method: immunoSEQ multiplex PCR. The table includes about 500,000 clones, 75% to 80% detected once. This clone was seen a handful of times. The ends were cut back, 8 bases at V and 1 base at J, with 23 bases in the middle. The CDR3 covers 17 residues. Looked up from germline, CDR1 is SNHLY and CDR2 is FYNNEI. These data were also reused for a study on human thymus T cells. This second report adds: Healthy Finnish infants having corrective surgery for congenital heart defects served as donors. Thymic resections from corrective heart surgery supplied the tissue.

The sample consisted of thymocytes. The TCR sequence derives from a boy less than two years old with a congenital heart defect. The rearrangement uses TRBV2 and TRBJ1-1; D gene unclear. The CDR3 region is CASPPTFVLEGNTEAFF. The CDR3 DNA follows: TGTGCCAGCCCACCTACATTTGTATTGGAGGGGAACACTGAAGCTTTCTTT.